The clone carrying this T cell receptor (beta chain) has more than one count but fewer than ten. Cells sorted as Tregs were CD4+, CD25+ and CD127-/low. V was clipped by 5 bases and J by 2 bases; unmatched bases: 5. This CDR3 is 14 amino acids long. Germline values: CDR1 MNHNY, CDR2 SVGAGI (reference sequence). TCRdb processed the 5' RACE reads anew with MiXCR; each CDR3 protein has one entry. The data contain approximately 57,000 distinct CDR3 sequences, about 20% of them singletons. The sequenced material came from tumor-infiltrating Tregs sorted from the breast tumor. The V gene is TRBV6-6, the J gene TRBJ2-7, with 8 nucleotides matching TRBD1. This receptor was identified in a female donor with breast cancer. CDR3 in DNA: TGTGCCAGCAGTCGGGGGACAGGTGCCTACGAGCAGTACTTC. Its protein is CASSRGTGAYEQYF.